This TCR beta chain was sequenced for a study of blood T cell repertoires in COVID-19 (dated by TCRdb to 2018 to 2020). Regarding the complete study: Samples from collaborators originated in the United States, Italy and Spain and spanned both the acute and convalescent phases of COVID-19. The prospective study material was composed of cDNA or gDNA derived from T cells, B-cell-depleted T cells, or PBMCs. Subjects who had been exposed to COVID-19, were actively infected with it, or had recovered from it provided the deeply sampled blood TCRbeta repertoires that made up the dataset. The repertoires were released in a freely available public database meant as a resource for research on the immune response to SARS-CoV-2. Samples came from the ongoing ImmuneRACE study (first 160 participants) plus 1,254 subjects from 6 global collaborators. Nearly every sample came with metadata listing a de-identified subject ID, COVID-19 status, age in years and sex. HLA class I and class II types, where available, came from metadata supplied by the sample provider rather than from assay-based typing.

CDR1 and CDR2 are drawn from the germline V gene: SGHRS, YFSETQ. The CDR3 numbers 13 residues from cysteine through phenylalanine. The CDR3 DNA has 39 bases and is translated from base 1. V drops 7 bases and J drops 3 bases, leaving 13 bases in between. In the case of this clone: Its target antigen remains unknown. No base-level quality is on record; no much larger clone is a single base apart.

The collaborating institutions used their own protocols to collect whole blood in K2EDTA tubes. Collaborator samples were shipped for TCRbeta analysis as frozen whole blood, isolated PBMCs, or DNA extracted from either sample type. What the authors observed across the whole study: The quantity of clinical and demographic metadata differed by source and by participant and was supplied without curation.

TCRbeta CDR3 regions were amplified from genomic DNA by means of the immunoSEQ Assay, a bias-controlled multiplex PCR. Per the authors' processing: The number of nucleated cells in each sample was estimated by amplification of reference gene primers within the assay. To quantify the absolute abundance of each unique TCRbeta CDR3 rearrangement, sequence reads were collapsed and filtered. Productive Simpson clonality was computed per sample as the square root of Simpson's diversity index over productive rearrangements. TCRdb limited this immuneACCESS table to in-frame rearrangements with V and J called. A share of clones is missing; checked studies link under half to unresolved V genes, and the rest is unexplained. D and trimming were read from the DNA, whereas the V and J calls and clone size are those reported in that table. Counted in this sample were 90,000 to 150,000 clones; about 90% of them appeared once. Clones ranked in the top ten supply 0.88% of the sample.

Here the chain combines TRBV5-1 and TRBJ1-1; no D gene is confidently identified. Sample: peripheral blood. The TCR comes from a woman aged 45-65 years with active or convalescent COVID-19. The nucleotides are TGCGCCAGCCGGGTGACCCGGGACACTGAAGCTTTCTTT. The encoded protein is CASRVTRDTEAFF.